The 13 T cell receptor beta chains presented below share a single source sample, sequenced in a study of CD8+CD57+ T cells in acquired aplastic anemia. Profiling that covered TCR beta VDJ and CDR3 relied on genomic DNA as its template. TCRdb reanalysed the reads using MiXCR and keeps one entry per CDR3 protein. The sample contains fewer than 300,000 distinct CDR3 sequences, around 82% of which appear only once. Patients included in sequencing had previously demonstrated CD8+CD57+ cell expansion by flow cytometry. Sequenced input: sorted CD4+, CD8+, or CD8+CD57+ T cells (not recorded which) from PBMCs. These receptors were taken from a human donor with aplastic anemia.

For this clonotype: Its ends do not fully match the called genes, so a read error is possible. The rearrangement joins TRBV2 to TRBJ2-3; D may be TRBD1 or TRBD2 (5 bases each). There are 17 residues in the CDR3. Looked up from germline, CDR1 is SNHLY and CDR2 is FYNNEI. The CDR3 nucleotides read TGTGCCAGCAGTGAAGCGTATAGCAACCAGCCCCAGCATTTGGGGGATTTT. It specifies CASSEAYSNQPQHLGDF. Full variable domain (rest looked up from reference TRBV2 and TRBJ2-3): EPEVTQTPSHQVTQMGQEVILRCVPISNHLYFYWYRQILGQKVEFLVSFYNNEISEKSEIFDDQFSVERPDGSNFTLKIRSTKLEDSAMYFCASSEAYSNQPQHLGDFGPGTRLTVL.

The chain uses TRBV4-3 and TRBJ2-1, with D possibly being TRBD2 (6 bases). The CDR3 spans 14 residues. Per germline, CDR1 LGHNA and CDR2 YSLEER. Trimming took off 0 bases at V and 9 bases at J, with 12 bases between the two ends. The CDR3 loop reads CASSQDLQGGEQFF. The CDR3, as DNA: TGCGCCAGCAGCCAAGATTTGCAGGGAGGTGAGCAGTTCTTC.

The J gene is TRBJ2-7, the V gene TRBV10-1; a possible D gene is TRBD2 (5 bases). The DNA end is a closer match to TRBJ2-1, so the J assignment may be wrong. This CDR3 comprises 13 residues. CDR1 WNHNN and CDR2 SYGVQD come from the germline V gene (reference sequence). The DNA of the CDR3 is TGCGCCAGCAGGGGAAGAGGGAGCGATGAGCAGTTCTTC. Its translation: CASRGRGSDEQFF.

This clonotype has a single count. At one end, the junction sequence differs from germline, possibly due to a read error. The chain has TRBV7-9 and TRBJ2-3; D is possibly TRBD2 (5 bases). The CDR3 sequence is 13 residues long. The V gene's germline CDR1 is SEHNR and CDR2 FQNEAQ (reference sequence). CDR3 in DNA: TGTGTCAGCAGCTTTGGGAGCAGCGAGACGCAGTATTTT. It encodes CVSSFGSSETQYF.

The rearrangement links TRBV7-8 to TRBJ1-2; no reliable D call. This CDR3 contains 16 residues. Trimming removed 6 bases at V and 7 bases at J, with 24 bases between. Germline CDR1 is SGHVS and CDR2 is FQNEAQ. Here the CDR3 reads CASSVVVTGSTSGYTF. For the CDR3, the DNA is TGTGCCAGCAGTGTAGTGGTTACGGGCAGTACGTCTGGCTACACCTTC.

The DNA of the CDR3 is TGCGCCAGCAGCTTGGAGGGGGTTCAGGCAGATACGCAGTATTTT. It yields the protein CASSLEGVQADTQYF. This rearrangement joins TRBV5-1 to TRBJ2-3; D might be TRBD1 (6 bases). V was shortened by 0 bases and J by 4 bases, with 12 bases between the two germline ends. Germline V gene sequence: CDR1 SGHRS, CDR2 YFSETQ. The CDR3 loop spans 15 amino acids.

The rearrangement links TRBV7-2 to TRBJ1-1; D not certain. This CDR3 has 15 amino acids. Germline CDR1 SGHTA, CDR2 FQGNSA. Between the trimmed V and J ends, which lost 7 bases and 13 bases, there was a span of 28 bases. CDR3 sequence: CASTPLGSPNNEHFF. CDR3 in DNA: TGTGCCAGCACCCCATTGGGCTCACCGAACAATGAACATTTCTTT. The entire variable domain, with the rest obtained from reference TRBV7-2 and TRBJ1-1, is as follows: GAGVSQSPSNKVTEKGKDVELRCDPISGHTALYWYRQSLGQGLEFLIYFQGNSAPDKSGLPSDRFSAERTGGSVSTLTIQRTQQEDSAVYLCASTPLGSPNNEHFFGQGTRLTVV.

On this clonotype itself: No DNA is shown, since the ends of the CDR3 on it are uncertain; the CDR3 is the one TCRdb lists. The CDR3 sequence: CASSSADTQYFGPFF. This chain links TRBV7-9 with TRBJ1-1. The germline CDR1 and CDR2 sequences are SEHNR and FQNEAQ (reference sequence). Termini included, the CDR3 measures 15 amino acids.

To note about this clonotype: Its ends do not fully match the called genes, so a read error is possible. The CDR3 loop reads CASSLGGGNGEDDQFF. CDR3 bases: TGTGCCAGCAGCTTAGGGGGCGGAAACGGTGAGGATGACCAGTTCTTC. The rearrangement uses TRBV7-9 and TRBJ2-1; tentative D call: TRBD1 (5 bases). This CDR3 is 16 amino acids long. Germline V gene sequence: CDR1 SEHNR, CDR2 FQNEAQ (reference sequence).

The chain employs TRBV7-9 and TRBJ1-1; D may be TRBD1 (6 bases). CDR1 and CDR2 (germline): SEHNR, FQNEAQ (reference sequence). This CDR3 spans 15 amino acids. V was clipped by 1 base and J by 14 bases, with 23 bases between them. The CDR3 sequence is CASSLVPGGQFFGFF. The CDR3 region has the DNA TGTGCCAGCAGCTTAGTACCCGGGGGGCAGTTTTTTGGATTCTTT. Full variable domain (missing parts from reference TRBV7-9 and TRBJ1-1): DTGVSQNPRHKITKRGQNVTFRCDPISEHNRLYWYRQTLGQGPEFLTYFQNEAQLEKSRLLSDRFSAERPKGSFSTLEIQRTEQGDSAMYLCASSLVPGGQFFGFFGQGTRLTVV.

A remark on this clonotype: A read error is likely, as this CDR3 ends without the conserved phenylalanine or tryptophan. It is unclear where the CDR3 begins or ends on the DNA, so no DNA is shown, and the CDR3 is as TCRdb lists it. CDR3 sequence reads: CASSDWTSGRHDL. V usage is TRBV9 and J usage is TRBJ2-7; whether TRBD2, the table's D call, matches the DNA was not checked. The CDR3 length equals 13 residues, ends included. Germline V gives CDR1 SGDLS, CDR2 YYNGEE.

A word on this clonotype: Sequence at one end of the junction differs from germline and may be a read error. This chain links TRBV19 with TRBJ2-1; D is perhaps TRBD2 (5 bases). Per the germline V gene, CDR1 is LNHDA and CDR2 is SQIVND (reference sequence). CDR3 length equals 15 residues. This chain's CDR3 is CASSMTRTSSNEQFF. The CDR3 region has the DNA TGTGCTAGTAGTATGACAAGGACTTCTTCCAATGAGCAGTTCTTC.

This chain connects TRBV7-2 to TRBJ2-5; 7 nucleotides line up with TRBD2. The germline V gene encodes CDR1 SGHTA and CDR2 FQGNSA. The CDR3 is made up of 15 amino acids. J gave up 9 bases and V 3 bases, and 13 bases lay outside the gene matches. The CDR3 region is CASSFGGGSQKPQYF. The CDR3 bases are TGTGCCAGCAGCTTTGGGGGAGGGTCCCAAAAGCCCCAGTACTTC.